A single sample gave rise to the 17 T cell receptor beta chains below, sequenced in a study of T cells in Graves' hyperthyroidism and ophthalmopathy. TCR beta CDR3 region amplification was performed from RNA transcripts. TCR CDR3 regions were first amplified by RT-PCR with HTBI primers. TCRdb used MiXCR to reprocess the multiplex PCR reads, holding one entry per CDR3 protein. The data hold some 440,000 distinct CDR3 sequences, with approximately 14% observed a single time. Source material: blood. The receptors derive from a woman aged 18-29 years with Graves' hyperthyroidism.

This clonotype has at least ten counts. The chain employs TRBV20-1 and TRBJ1-2; 7 bases align to TRBD1. Germline assignment: CDR1 DFQATT and CDR2 SNEGSKA (reference sequence). Trimming removed 5 bases from V and 6 bases from J; junction bases left unmatched: 6. The CDR3 totals 12 residues. CDR3 protein: CSAFDRVDGYTF. CDR3 DNA sequence: TGCAGTGCTTTCGACAGGGTCGATGGCTACACCTTC.

This clonotype showed up many times. The chain links TRBV20-1 to TRBJ1-2; D uncertain. From germline, CDR1 is DFQATT and CDR2 SNEGSKA (reference sequence). The CDR3 runs 15 residues. Trimming shortened V by 1 base and J by 5 bases, and 17 bases separated the two germline ends. The CDR3 coding sequence is TGCAGTGCTAGAGCCGCGACCCGACCCCATTATGGCTACACCTTC. This translates into CSARAATRPHYGYTF.

This clonotype has a handful of counts. The chain combines TRBV28 with TRBJ2-3; tentative D call: TRBD1 (5 bases). The CDR3 sequence is 14 residues long. Germline loops: CDR1 MDHEN, CDR2 SYDVKM. The V end lost 7 bases, the J end lost 1 base, and 12 bases lay between the germline ends. The DNA for the CDR3 is TGTGCCAGCAAGGGGCCCGTGGGCACAGATACGCAGTATTTT. Protein product: CASKGPVGTDTQYF.

The rearrangement links TRBV7-2 to TRBJ1-2; tentative D call: TRBD1 (5 bases). Trimming left V 5 bases short and J 3 bases short, with 13 bases between. The CDR3 has 14 residues. Germline V gene lookup returns CDR1 SGHTA and CDR2 FQGNSA. CDR3 sequence reads: CASSTVGRDYGYTF. DNA for the CDR3: TGTGCCAGCAGCACGGTGGGGCGGGACTATGGCTACACCTTC.

At least ten counts were recorded for this clonotype. This rearrangement joins TRBV2 to TRBJ1-1; D is unresolved. V lost 6 bases, J lost 5 bases, and 7 bases lay in between. The CDR3 sequence is 11 residues long. From germline, CDR1 is SNHLY and CDR2 FYNNEI. The CDR3 region has the DNA TGTGCCAGCAGCGCGGTTACTGAAGCTTTCTTT. It codes for CASSAVTEAFF.

The sample holds many counts of this clonotype. This chain uses TRBV27 with TRBJ1-5; TRBD1 might be the D (6 bases). This CDR3 comprises 15 residues. The germline V and J ends were trimmed by 0 bases and 9 bases, with 15 bases remaining between them. Germline CDR1 reads MNHEY; CDR2 reads SMNVEV (reference sequence). DNA for the CDR3: TGTGCCAGCAGTTTATCGGGGGGCGCGGGGTGGCCCCAGCATTTT. It codes for CASSLSGGAGWPQHF.

The V call is TRBV5-1, the J call TRBJ1-6; no reliable D call. With 4 bases removed from V and 7 bases from J, the gap between germline ends came to 18 bases. From germline, CDR1 is SGHRS and CDR2 YFSETQ. The CDR3 loop spans 16 amino acids. Written as DNA, the CDR3 is TGCGCCAGCAGCGACGCTGTGGTAGGGAGGAATTCACCCCTCCACTTT. As protein: CASSDAVVGRNSPLHF.

This clonotype was detected only a few times. V is TRBV12-3 or TRBV12-4 and J is TRBJ2-2, with 10 bases fitting TRBD2. Trimming cost V 4 bases and J 1 base; bases outside gene matches: 6. The CDR3 totals 17 residues. The CDR3 reads CASSSWSGGVNTGELFF. DNA for the CDR3: TGTGCCAGCAGTTCATGGAGCGGGGGGGTGAACACCGGGGAGCTGTTTTTT.

In this sample, this clonotype turned up many times. The chain is built from TRBV7-8 and TRBJ1-5; D remains unclear. Germline V lookup: CDR1 SGHVS, CDR2 FQNEAQ. V lost 0 bases and J lost 0, with 3 bases in between. This CDR3 is built from 14 residues. The CDR3 DNA is TGTGCCAGCAGCTTAGCCAGTAGCAATCAGCCCCAGCATTTT. It is translated as CASSLASSNQPQHF.

This sequence joins TRBV18 and TRBJ2-7, with 7 bases fitting TRBD1. CDR3 length: 15 residues. The germline V gene has CDR1 KGHSH and CDR2 LQKENI. The ends lost 4 bases at V and 1 base at J; junction bases unmatched: 7. CDR3 nucleotides: TGTGCCAGCTCACTAAAGACAGGGATGTCCTACGAGCAGTACTTC. Translated: CASSLKTGMSYEQYF.

This clonotype was counted many times. The CDR3 loop is CASRGDSTYNEQFF. Written as DNA, the CDR3 is TGTGCCAGCAGAGGGGACTCCACCTACAATGAGCAGTTCTTC. The chain joins TRBV7-9 to TRBJ2-1, with D maybe TRBD2 (6 bases). CDR1 is SEHNR and CDR2 is FQNEAQ in the germline V gene (reference sequence). This CDR3 is 14 amino acids long. Between the trimmed V and J ends, which lost 6 bases and 2 bases, there was a span of 11 bases.

This clonotype was counted many times. The chain combines TRBV6-2 or TRBV6-3 with TRBJ1-1; D gene uncertain. CDR3 length: 14 residues. In germline, CDR1 is MNHEY, CDR2 SVGEGT. V was pared by 6 bases and J by 4 bases, with 15 bases between. The CDR3 reads CASSRNEVGTEAFF. CDR3 nucleotide sequence: TGTGCCAGCAGCCGGAATGAGGTGGGCACTGAAGCTTTCTTT.

This clonotype appeared many times. The rearrangement links TRBV7-2 to TRBJ2-3; 8 nucleotides align to TRBD2. Trimming removed 1 base from V and 6 bases from J; junction bases left unmatched: 3. Germline V gene data show CDR1 as SGHTA and CDR2 as FQGNSA. The CDR3 loop spans 14 amino acids. CDR3 nucleotide sequence: TGTGCCAGCAGCTTAGTCGGGGGGGCGGATACGCAGTATTTT. Its protein product is CASSLVGGADTQYF. Based on the CDR3 plus reference TRBV7-2 and TRBJ2-3, the full variable domain is GAGVSQSPSNKVTEKGKDVELRCDPISGHTALYWYRQSLGQGLEFLIYFQGNSAPDKSGLPSDRFSAERTGGSVSTLTIQRTQQEDSAVYLCASSLVGGADTQYFGPGTRLTVL.

The V gene is TRBV20-1, the J gene TRBJ1-6, with D possibly TRBD1 on 5 matching bases. Germline loops: CDR1 DFQATT, CDR2 SNEGSKA (reference sequence). This CDR3 has 16 residues. Trimming removed 3 bases at V and 0 bases at J, with 12 bases between. The CDR3 DNA reads TGCAGTGCTAGGGGTCGTGGGGGCTCCTATAATTCACCCCTCCACTTT. It yields the protein CSARGRGGSYNSPLHF.

This clonotype was picked up a small number of times. This chain joins TRBV27 and TRBJ1-5, with D hard to call. Trimming took 5 bases from V and 7 from J, leaving 21 bases between them. This CDR3 spans 16 amino acids. Germline-derived CDR1 and CDR2 are MNHEY and SMNVEV (reference sequence). The CDR3 DNA reads TGTGCCAGCAGTCCCCTAGGAAATTTGGGATACCAGCCCCAGCATTTT. Its translation: CASSPLGNLGYQPQHF.

At least ten counts were recorded for this clonotype. This sequence joins TRBV6-1 and TRBJ1-3; 7 positions match TRBD1. This CDR3 spans 16 amino acids. Unmatched junction bases numbered 12, after V lost 6 bases and J lost 4 bases. Germline-derived CDR1 and CDR2 are MNHNS and SASEGT. The CDR3: CASRALQGRPGNTIYF. The CDR3 nucleotides are TGTGCCAGCAGAGCCCTACAGGGGCGGCCCGGAAACACCATATATTTT.

J is TRBJ2-1 and V is TRBV20-1, with TRBD2 matching 9 bases. CDR3 length: 14 residues. Germline-derived CDR1 and CDR2 are DFQATT and SNEGSKA (reference sequence). Germline trimming cut 5 bases from V and 7 bases from J; bases unmatched to any gene: 9. The CDR3 region is CSARLESGGNEQFF. As DNA, the CDR3 is TGCAGTGCTCGCCTGGAAAGCGGGGGGAATGAGCAGTTCTTC.